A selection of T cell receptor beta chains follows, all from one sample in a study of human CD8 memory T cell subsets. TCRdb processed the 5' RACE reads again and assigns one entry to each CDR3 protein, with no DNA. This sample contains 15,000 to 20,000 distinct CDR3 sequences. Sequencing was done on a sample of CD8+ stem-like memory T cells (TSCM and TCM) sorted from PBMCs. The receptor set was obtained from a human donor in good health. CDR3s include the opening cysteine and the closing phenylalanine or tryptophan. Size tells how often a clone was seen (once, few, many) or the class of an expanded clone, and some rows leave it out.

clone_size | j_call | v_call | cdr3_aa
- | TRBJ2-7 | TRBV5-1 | CASSLNLGLSYEQYF
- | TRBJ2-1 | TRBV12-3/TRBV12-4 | CASSLARLAGGYEQFF
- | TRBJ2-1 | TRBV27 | CASSFGTGGPGGNEQFF
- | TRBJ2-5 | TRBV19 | CASSTPNAAGEETQYF
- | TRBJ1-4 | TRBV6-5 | CATKDSDRGFRNEKLFF
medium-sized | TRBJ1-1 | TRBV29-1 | CSVGTTDLVNTEAFF
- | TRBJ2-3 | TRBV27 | CASSLGGLPGDTQYF
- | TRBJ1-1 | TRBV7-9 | CASSLWQGGSTEAFF
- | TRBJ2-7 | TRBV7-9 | CASSPPGGTESSYEQYF
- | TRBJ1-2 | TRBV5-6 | CASSSEPPGGGYTF
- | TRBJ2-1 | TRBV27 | CASGFQTTQPRRMNEQFF
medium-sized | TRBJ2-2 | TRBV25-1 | CASSETDNTGELFF
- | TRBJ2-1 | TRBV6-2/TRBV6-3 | CASSYGRQGGSNEQFF
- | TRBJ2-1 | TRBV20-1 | CSARLLAGGPMDEQFF
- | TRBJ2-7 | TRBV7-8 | CASSYRDSGTYEQYF
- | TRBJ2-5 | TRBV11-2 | CASSPSQIIETQYF
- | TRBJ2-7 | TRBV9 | CASSPGVQSYEQYF
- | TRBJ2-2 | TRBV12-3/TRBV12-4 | CASRWTGRTGELFF
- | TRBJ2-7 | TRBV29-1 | CSVLSPGQNSYEQYF
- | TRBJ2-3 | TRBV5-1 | CASSLDGTDTQYF
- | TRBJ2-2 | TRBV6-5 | CASSYSGVYTGELFF
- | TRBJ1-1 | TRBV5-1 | CASSLNPGGNTEAFF
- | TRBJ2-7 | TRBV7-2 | CASSDRLAGNYEQYF